This T cell receptor (beta chain) emerged from a study of blood T cells in healthy people across ages (dated by TCRdb to 2014 to 2015). At the level of the whole study: Template switching captured roughly one uniquely barcoded TCR beta cDNA molecule per two T cells in model experiments. To track age-related changes in TCR beta repertoire diversity, the study relied on deep sequencing normalized with unique cDNA molecular identifiers. Two additional independent replicas of 1 million unique cDNA reads from the same blood draw were analyzed for two donors (one aged 18 to 30 and one aged 80 or older). Four age groups were formed from the donors: young (average approximately 16 years), middle-aged (around 39), aged (roughly 58) and long-lived (more than 75). The paper as a whole reports these results and caveats: Compared with the aged group, the long-lived group had more naive CD4+ T cells, fewer expanded clones and increased TCR diversity, suggesting age selection. Bulk unsorted PBMC profiling prevented conclusive comparison of naive and antigen-experienced compartments. Estimates of total diversity based on one million sequenced T cells were considered lower bounds and underestimates. There was a strong correlation between observed TCR beta diversity and the percentage of naive T cells measured by flow cytometry. Because the CMV infection status of the donors was unknown, age-related changes in expanded clonotypes may potentially have been confounded. As age increased, observed TCR beta diversity per million T cells dropped in a roughly linear way, and a significant reduction was already evident by age roughly 36.

Library generation was performed with 5' RACE. TCRdb records Illumina HiSeq 2500 as the sequencer. A second PCR of roughly 7 to 11 cycles was performed with a sample-barcoded 5' primer and a J-beta primer mix. A unique molecular identifier was introduced onto each TCR beta cDNA molecule by a template-switch 5' adaptor carrying 12 random nucleotides. At least 2.5 million CDR3-containing paired-end reads were obtained from each sample. All of the RNA was converted into first-strand cDNA using the Mint cDNA synthesis kit, with a TRBC-specific oligonucleotide serving as the primer. All cDNA was treated with uracil-DNA glycosylase and then went through a first 18-cycle PCR with the universal primers M1SS and BC2_uni_R. The study's processing was this. Normalization of each sample was performed by random selection of 1 million high-quality reads, each carrying a distinct molecular identifier. Instead of being binned into consensus sequences, reads that shared molecular identifiers were thrown out. MiTCR, run with a Q25 quality threshold and the strictest error-elimination algorithm, handled CDR3 identification, clonotype clustering and error correction. A nonparametric unseen species model with Euler transformation was used to estimate lower-bound total TCR beta diversity. The public reads were reprocessed in TCRdb via fastp at Q25 and MiXCR, keeping in-frame beta chains. Every CDR3 protein is listed once, alongside the most common genes and DNA of its rows. These V and J calls originate from TCRdb's pipeline instead of the authors' own analysis. This sample comprises 600,000 to 1,000,000 distinct CDR3 sequences, 20% to 25% of them detected only once. Approximately 4% of the sample is taken by the ten largest.

The CDR3 covers 16 residues, taking in both the cysteine and the phenylalanine. The retained sequence is limited to the CDR3, 48 bases, with the frame set at the first base. This clonotype was detected only a few times. No cognate antigen has been identified for it. Per-nucleotide qualities are absent, and no much larger clonotype sits a single base away. The 39 donors, aged about 6 to 90 years, were systemically healthy Caucasian individuals from Russia. Around 9.9 milliliters of peripheral blood were collected from each donor into EDTA-treated Vacutainer tubes. Ficoll-Paque density-gradient centrifugation was used to isolate PBMCs, with at least 7 million obtained per sample. Trizol reagent was used to extract total RNA from PBMCs, with at least 6 micrograms per sample. The percentages of naive CD45RAhigh/CD27high T cells were determined by flow cytometry on a PBMC aliquot from every donor. The data were also submitted as part of a second study, on T cells of mothers and their children. As the second paper documents: Nine systemically healthy Caucasian individuals served as donors, namely three mothers together with their six children. cDNA synthesis consumed the entire amount of extracted RNA, loaded at approximately 1.6 ug RNA in each 15 ul reaction. Sample barcodes and 2-4 random nucleotides were added via the M1S primer in the second PCR. Over 8.5 million TCR beta CDR3 reads were obtained for each mother, and millions of reads were obtained for each child. In both related and unrelated pairs, thymic selection shapes the output of TCR recombination in a similar way, with inherited differences having only a minor effect. Normalized repertoire overlap was always found to be slightly, but never significantly, higher in related mother-child pairs than in unrelated mother-child pairs. No persistent microchimeric T cell clones were found, with a detection sensitivity of approximately 100 clones per million clonotypes. The study used deep NGS to compare TCR beta repertoires of mothers and children, seeking features distinguishing related mother-child pairs from unrelated individuals. On average, the children were approximately 12 +/- 4 years old, while the mothers were roughly 36 +/- 4 years old. After adapter ligation was performed with NEBNext reagents, the libraries were sequenced on an Illumina HiSeq 2000 with 100+100 nt paired-end reads. To avoid cross-contamination, the mother libraries and the child libraries were prepared a month apart and sequenced in separate runs. For each donor, between roughly 500,000 and 2,300,000 distinct TCR beta clonotypes were identified. Naive TCR beta clonotypes were estimated from low-frequency clonotypes matched to each donor's FACS-determined naive share, without sorting.

The chain is assembled from TRBV12-3 or TRBV12-4 and TRBJ2-5; TRBD2 agrees with 7 junctional bases. The DNA end favors TRBJ2-7, so the J call may be wrong. The receptor's source is a boy aged 10-17 years in good health. Sequencing input: blood. The CDR3 here reads CASSLAPGGFSYEQYF. The nucleotide sequence reads as follows: TGTGCCAGCAGTTTGGCGCCCGGGGGGTTCTCCTACGAGCAGTACTTC.